The 31 T cell receptor beta chains listed next were all sequenced from one sample in a study of T cells after yellow fever vaccination. Using its own MiXCR run on the 5' RACE reads, TCRdb lists one record per CDR3 protein. The sample consists of roughly 50,000 distinct CDR3 sequences, about 7.9% of them appearing once. The specimen was CD8+ T cells sorted from PBMCs, collected around 15 days after the first yellow fever vaccination. These receptors originate from a man between 18 and 35 years old who received the YFV17D yellow fever vaccine.

With respect to this clonotype: An end of the junction differs from the germline gene, which may be a read error. In DNA, the CDR3 is TGTGCCAGGAGCCCCAGGGTGGCAGAGGAGGAGACCCAGTACTTC. Amino acids: CARSPRVAEEETQYF. The genes are TRBV4-2 and TRBJ2-5; D perhaps matches TRBD1 (5 bases). Germline CDR1 reads LGHNA; CDR2 reads YNFKEQ. The CDR3 totals 15 residues.

This clonotype was observed many times. The chain joins TRBV3-1 to TRBJ2-1; D may be TRBD2 (5 bases). With 4 bases removed from V and 6 bases from J, the gap between germline ends came to 13 bases. The length of the CDR3 is 14 residues. CDR1 and CDR2 from the germline V gene are LGHDT and YNNKEL (reference sequence). CDR3 protein: CASSPGGNPNEQFF. CDR3 coding DNA: TGTGCCAGCAGCCCCGGAGGAAACCCCAATGAGCAGTTCTTC.

This clonotype has ten or more counts. The chain recombines TRBV5-5 with TRBJ2-1, with D hard to call. Germline values: CDR1 SGHKS, CDR2 YYEKEE (reference sequence). V gave up 0 bases and J gave up 4 bases, with 11 bases separating them. The CDR3 has 15 amino acids. As DNA, the CDR3 is TGTGCCAGCAGCTTGGTACAGATTCCATACAATGAGCAGTTCTTC. Protein sequence: CASSLVQIPYNEQFF.

At least ten counts were recorded for this clonotype. The J gene is TRBJ1-1, the V gene TRBV7-9; D may be TRBD1 (6 bases). V lost 8 bases and J lost 2, with 9 bases in between. The CDR3 spans 12 residues. In germline, CDR1 is SEHNR, CDR2 FQNEAQ (reference sequence). CDR3 nucleotides: TGTGCCAGCCAGGGGCCCAACACTGAAGCTTTCTTT. Amino acid sequence: CASQGPNTEAFF.

This clonotype was recorded at least ten times. The gene calls are TRBV12-3 or TRBV12-4 and TRBJ2-1; D may match TRBD1 or TRBD2 (5 bases each). The CDR3 extends over 15 amino acids. Trimming removed 6 bases at V and 8 bases at J, with 20 bases between. Here the CDR3 DNA reads TGTGCCAGCAGGAGCCGGGACGCCCGTTTGGATGAGCAGTTCTTC. Its translation: CASRSRDARLDEQFF.

At least ten counts were recorded for this clonotype. The CDR3 region has the DNA TGTGCCAGCGTGGAGGGGAACACCGGGGAGCTGTTTTTT. Translated, it gives CASVEGNTGELFF. The rearrangement links TRBV6-1 to TRBJ2-2; perhaps TRBD2 as D (6 bases). Germline-derived CDR1 and CDR2 are MNHNS and SASEGT. This CDR3 is built from 13 residues. V was shortened by 8 bases and J by 1 base, with 8 bases between the two germline ends.

This clonotype showed up many times. The chain is built from TRBV7-9 and TRBJ2-5; D may be TRBD1 or TRBD2 (5 bases each). V lost 5 bases and J lost 5, with 18 bases in between. The V gene's germline CDR1 is SEHNR and CDR2 FQNEAQ (reference sequence). The length of the CDR3 is 15 residues. This CDR3 is CASSPPSGHKETQYF. The CDR3 DNA sequence: TGTGCCAGCAGCCCTCCATCGGGGCACAAGGAGACCCAGTACTTC.

The J gene is TRBJ2-5, the V gene TRBV11-2; tentative D call: TRBD1 (6 bases). Germline V gene sequence: CDR1 SGHAT, CDR2 FQNNGV. V was clipped by 8 bases and J by 0 bases, with 19 bases between them. CDR3 length equals 16 residues. The CDR3 sequence: CASLGRGQGYQETQYF. The CDR3 DNA reads TGTGCCAGCCTGGGCAGGGGCCAAGGGTACCAAGAGACCCAGTACTTC.

Many counts were recorded for this clonotype. The chain combines TRBV15 with TRBJ2-1; 9 positions agree with TRBD2. V was pared by 5 bases and J by 2 bases, with 4 bases of the junction left unmatched. The germline V gene encodes CDR1 LNHNV and CDR2 YYDKDF (reference sequence). The CDR3 spans 15 residues. This CDR3 reads CATSLGGGAYNEQFF. CDR3 sequence (DNA): TGTGCCACCAGCCTGGGCGGGGGGGCCTACAATGAGCAGTTCTTC.

This clonotype came up many times. The rearrangement joins TRBV4-3 to TRBJ2-7, with 8 bases that match TRBD1. V lost 3 bases, J lost 2 bases, and 9 bases stayed unmatched. CDR1 and CDR2 (germline): LGHNA, YSLEER. CDR3 size: 16 residues. The CDR3 DNA is TGCGCCAGCAGCCAGGGACCCGGGACAGGAGCCTACGAGCAGTACTTC. It is translated as CASSQGPGTGAYEQYF.

At least ten counts were recorded for this clonotype. This chain joins TRBV11-2 and TRBJ1-2; unclear D gene. With 3 bases removed from V and 8 bases from J, the gap between germline ends came to 19 bases. The germline gives CDR1 SGHAT, CDR2 FQNNGV. The CDR3 sequence is 15 residues long. CDR3 protein: CASSFSLPAGGGYTF. CDR3 coding DNA: TGTGCCAGCAGCTTTAGCCTCCCCGCGGGAGGCGGCTACACCTTC.

This clonotype was counted at least ten times. CDR3 DNA: TGTGCCAGCAGCTTAGCCCCAGCGGGGGGGCGTAGTGAGCAGTTCTTC. Protein sequence: CASSLAPAGGRSEQFF. The chain combines TRBV7-9 with TRBJ2-1; 10 positions match TRBD2. CDR1 is SEHNR and CDR2 is FQNEAQ in the germline V gene (reference sequence). The CDR3 consists of 16 residues. J gave up 9 bases and V 0 bases, and 8 bases lay outside the gene matches.

This clonotype appeared many times. The chain employs TRBV20-1 and TRBJ2-7; TRBD2 is a possible D gene (6 bases). Trimming pared 6 bases from V and 4 bases from J, leaving 16 bases between. Germline CDR1 reads DFQATT; CDR2 reads SNEGSKA (reference sequence). The length of the CDR3 is 13 residues. In nucleotides, the CDR3 is TGCAGTGCCCGACGTGCGGGGAGGTACGAGCAGTACTTC. It codes for CSARRAGRYEQYF.

There are many counts of this clonotype. The chain combines TRBV28 with TRBJ2-7, with D possibly being TRBD1 or TRBD2 (5 bases each). Trimming removed 8 bases from V and 0 bases from J, with 17 bases in between. Germline V gene sequence: CDR1 MDHEN, CDR2 SYDVKM. CDR3 length equals 15 residues. The CDR3 is CASGHPRDHSYEQYV. The CDR3 DNA reads TGTGCCAGCGGTCACCCGAGGGACCACTCCTACGAGCAGTACGTC.

Note on this clonotype: This may be a read error, as it is one base from a much larger clone. The chain employs TRBV5-4 and TRBJ2-6, with a weak D call TRBD1 (5 bases). V lost 0 bases, J lost 8 bases, and 15 bases lay in between. This CDR3 contains 16 residues. CDR1 is SGHNT and CDR2 is YYREEE in the germline V gene (reference sequence). The CDR3 nucleotides are TGTGCCAGCAGCTTGGAGGCAGGGATAGCTTCCAACGTCCTGACTTTC. Residues: CASSLEAGIASNVLTF.

This clonotype has a count of ten or more. J is TRBJ2-4 and V is TRBV7-3, with D possibly matching TRBD2 (6 bases). The CDR3 is 11 residues long. V was cut by 11 bases and J by 6 bases, with 11 bases left in between. CDR1 and CDR2 from the germline V gene are SGHTA and FQGTGA. This CDR3 is CAGTFVNIQYF. In DNA form, the CDR3 reads TGTGCCGGGACTTTTGTAAACATTCAGTACTTC.

In this sample, this clonotype turned up many times. The chain joins TRBV7-3 to TRBJ2-1, with TRBD2 as a possible D gene (7 bases). CDR1 SGHTA and CDR2 FQGTGA come from the germline V gene. Trimming took 5 bases from V and 2 from J, leaving 13 bases between them. CDR3 length: 15 residues. The CDR3 sequence: CASSPSGGPYNEQFF. The CDR3 DNA sequence: TGTGCCAGCAGCCCTTCGGGGGGCCCCTACAATGAGCAGTTCTTC.

This clonotype was observed at least ten times. The gene calls are TRBV7-2 and TRBJ2-3; 10 nucleotides align to TRBD2. J gave up 2 bases and V 1 base, and 3 bases lay outside the gene matches. This CDR3 has 16 residues. Germline values: CDR1 SGHTA, CDR2 FQGNSA. In DNA form, the CDR3 reads TGTGCCAGCAGCTTAGTAAGCGGGGGGGTCACAGATACGCAGTATTTT. This encodes CASSLVSGGVTDTQYF.

A remark on this clonotype: A much larger clone sits a single nucleotide away, making a read error possible. This sequence joins TRBV6-5 and TRBJ2-1; D call uncertain. CDR1 and CDR2 from the germline V gene are MNHEY and SVGAGI. This CDR3 has 15 residues. In DNA form, the CDR3 reads TGTGCCAGCAGTTACCATGGCATTCCGAACAATCAGCAGTTCTTC. Its protein product is CASSYHGIPNNQQFF.

This clonotype was seen a handful of times. The J gene is TRBJ2-1, the V gene TRBV5-5; 7 positions agree with TRBD2. Trimming cost V 0 bases and J 6 bases; bases outside gene matches: 3. CDR3 length: 14 amino acids. Germline values: CDR1 SGHKS, CDR2 YYEKEE (reference sequence). The CDR3 coding sequence is TGTGCCAGCAGCTTGGGTGGGGGGGTCAATGAGCAGTTCTTC. Residues: CASSLGGGVNEQFF.

In this sample, this clonotype turned up many times. The CDR3, as DNA: TGTGCCAGCAGCCCCCTGAGTAGCGGGGTTAATGAGCAGTTCTTC. Translating gives CASSPLSSGVNEQFF. The V and J genes are TRBV7-3 and TRBJ2-1, with 8 bases identical to TRBD2. From germline, CDR1 is SGHTA and CDR2 FQGTGA. This CDR3 has 15 amino acids. Trimming cost V 5 bases and J 7 bases; bases outside gene matches: 10.

This clonotype was picked up many times. The chain joins TRBV6-5 to TRBJ2-1, with D uncertain. Trimming pared 2 bases from V and 5 bases from J, leaving 10 bases between. From germline, CDR1 is MNHEY and CDR2 SVGAGI. The CDR3 covers 14 residues. The CDR3 nucleotides read TGTGCCAGCAGTTACACCTTGGGTAACAATGAGCAGTTCTTC. Encoded protein: CASSYTLGNNEQFF.

This clonotype was counted a few times. The chain combines TRBV27 with TRBJ1-5; possibly TRBD1 for D (5 bases). With 5 bases removed from V and 6 bases from J, the gap between germline ends came to 11 bases. Germline V gene sequence: CDR1 MNHEY, CDR2 SMNVEV (reference sequence). This CDR3 is built from 13 residues. Here the CDR3 reads CASSPGGFQPQHF. The CDR3 DNA follows: TGTGCCAGCAGTCCCGGGGGGTTTCAGCCCCAGCATTTT.

This clonotype was counted ten times or more. The gene calls are TRBV11-1 and TRBJ1-2; the match to TRBD1 covers 7 bases. V lost 1 base and J lost 3; bases outside the gene matches: 17. Germline V CDR1 and CDR2: SGHAT, FQDESV (reference sequence). This CDR3 has 19 residues. In DNA, the CDR3 is TGTGCCAGCAGCTTAGTAGACAGGGCGGATTTAGAAGAACACTATGGCTACACCTTC. Translated: CASSLVDRADLEEHYGYTF.

This clonotype appeared many times. The chain has TRBV7-2 and TRBJ1-1; D unclear. The V gene's germline CDR1 is SGHTA and CDR2 FQGNSA. CDR3 size: 17 residues. V gave up 4 bases and J gave up 1 base, with 19 bases separating them. The CDR3, as DNA: TGTGCCAGCAGCTACACGGGAGGACGGCCCAGGAACACTGAAGCTTTCTTT. Protein: CASSYTGGRPRNTEAFF.

This clonotype was counted ten times or more. The chain couples TRBV7-9 to TRBJ2-2; D gene unclear. CDR1 SEHNR and CDR2 FQNEAQ come from the germline V gene (reference sequence). The CDR3 extends over 15 amino acids. Deletions cut 2 bases from V and 0 bases from J, with 7 bases between. CDR3 region: CASSLQIANTGELFF. DNA of the CDR3: TGTGCCAGCAGCTTACAGATCGCGAACACCGGGGAGCTGTTTTTT.

The sample holds many counts of this clonotype. The V and J genes are TRBV4-1 and TRBJ1-5, with D perhaps matching TRBD1 (5 bases). The CDR3 totals 16 residues. Per the germline V gene, CDR1 is MGHRA and CDR2 is YSYEKL. The V end was cut by 4 bases, the J end by 5 bases, with 18 bases between. The CDR3 region is CASSLGEPRTHQPQHF. The CDR3, as DNA: TGCGCCAGCAGCCTAGGGGAGCCCCGGACACATCAGCCCCAGCATTTT.

This clonotype was seen many times. The V and J genes are TRBV11-1 and TRBJ2-1, with 9 bases matching TRBD2. Trimming cost V 2 bases and J 7 bases; bases outside gene matches: 15. The CDR3 has 18 amino acids. Germline values: CDR1 SGHAT, CDR2 FQDESV (reference sequence). The CDR3 sequence is CASSLNRGTSHPGNEQFF. CDR3 nucleotide sequence: TGTGCCAGCAGCTTAAATCGGGGGACTAGCCATCCGGGGAATGAGCAGTTCTTC.

Many counts were recorded for this clonotype. V is TRBV5-1 and J is TRBJ2-5, with TRBD1 as a possible D gene (6 bases). V lost 0 bases and J lost 3, with 6 bases in between. The CDR3 spans 13 residues. CDR1 is SGHRS, CDR2 YFSETQ, per germline. For the CDR3, the DNA is TGCGCCAGCAGCTTGGGACAGGAAGAGACCCAGTACTTC. As protein: CASSLGQEETQYF.

This clonotype was picked up many times. V and J are TRBV12-3 or TRBV12-4 and TRBJ2-1, with D hard to call. The CDR3 consists of 14 residues. With 3 bases removed from V and 5 bases from J, the gap between germline ends came to 11 bases. The CDR3 protein is CASSLLPGNNEQFF. CDR3 nucleotide sequence: TGTGCCAGCAGTTTGCTCCCTGGGAACAATGAGCAGTTCTTC.

This clonotype was observed a handful of times. This chain links TRBV28 with TRBJ2-6; 9 bases match TRBD1. V was clipped by 2 bases and J by 8 bases; unmatched bases: 4. This CDR3 region has 15 residues. The V gene's germline CDR1 is MDHEN and CDR2 SYDVKM. CDR3 in amino acids: CASSLGDRETNVLTF. As DNA, the CDR3 is TGTGCCAGCAGTTTAGGGGACAGGGAGACCAACGTCCTGACTTTC.